Listed below are T cell receptor beta chains from one sample, sequenced in a study of monozygotic twins with cystic fibrosis. Using immunoSEQ multiplex PCR, the repertoire was profiled, and TCRdb retains in-frame clones only, with some absent. The sample gives around 27,000 clones, about 96% of which show up once; 2.7% is in the top ten. Sequenced input: blood. The receptors stem from a girl under 10 years old with cystic fibrosis. The CDR3 runs from the conserved cysteine through the conserved F or W. The D gene is left open where the match is weak. Rows may omit the clone size; those that give it use once, few, many or a size class.

J: TRBJ2-7; D: TRBD1; V: TRBV19; size: NA; length: 18; CDR3: CASSRVAIQGSFHYEQYF; DNA: TGTGCCAGTAGTCGAGTGGCGATACAGGGGTCCTTTCACTACGAGCAGTACTTC
J: TRBJ1-3; D: NA; V: TRBV30; size: NA; length: 14; CDR3: CAWSRGFSGNTIYF; DNA: TGTGCCTGGAGTAGGGGTTTCTCTGGAAACACCATATATTTT
J: TRBJ2-3; D: NA; V: TRBV27; size: NA; length: 14; CDR3: CASSLSMITDTQYF; DNA: TGTGCCAGCAGTTTATCGATGATCACAGATACGCAGTATTTT
J: TRBJ1-5; D: NA; V: TRBV15; size: NA; length: 15; CDR3: CATSRDLGVGQPQHF; DNA: TGTGCCACCAGCAGAGATTTAGGGGTAGGCCAGCCCCAGCATTTT
J: TRBJ2-3; D: TRBD1; V: TRBV29-1; size: NA; length: 16; CDR3: CSAKGGDRGSTDTQYF; DNA: TGCAGCGCTAAAGGGGGGGACAGGGGATCGACAGATACGCAGTATTTT
J: TRBJ2-7; D: TRBD1; V: TRBV5-5; size: NA; length: 14; CDR3: CASRTGQNSYEQYF; DNA: TGTGCCAGCAGAACGGGACAGAACTCCTACGAGCAGTACTTC
J: TRBJ2-3; D: TRBD1; V: TRBV10-3; size: NA; length: 15; CDR3: CAISGPGQGSDTQYF; DNA: TGTGCCATCAGTGGGCCGGGACAGGGATCAGATACGCAGTATTTT
J: TRBJ2-3; D: TRBD2; V: TRBV7-9; size: NA; length: 17; CDR3: CASSPTSGSEPTDTQYF; DNA: TGTGCCAGCAGCCCTACTAGCGGGAGTGAGCCCACAGATACGCAGTATTTT
J: TRBJ2-1; D: TRBD2; V: TRBV25-1; size: NA; length: 17; CDR3: CASSKLAGGPSYNEQFF; DNA: TGTGCCAGCAGCAAACTAGCGGGAGGGCCCTCCTACAATGAGCAGTTCTTC
J: TRBJ1-2; D: NA; V: TRBV18; size: NA; length: 15; CDR3: CASSSTTGSEGGYTF; DNA: TGTGCCAGCTCGTCGACTACAGGGTCAGAGGGCGGCTACACCTTC
J: TRBJ1-5; D: NA; V: TRBV19; size: NA; length: 12; CDR3: CASSIKGQPQHF; DNA: TGTGCCAGTAGTATTAAGGGGCAGCCCCAGCATTTT
J: TRBJ1-2; D: NA; V: TRBV30; size: NA; length: 15; CDR3: CAWRLSGISNYGYTF; DNA: TGTGCCTGGAGACTCTCAGGGATTTCTAACTATGGCTACACCTTC
J: TRBJ1-5; D: NA; V: TRBV30; size: NA; length: 12; CDR3: CALGGGNQPQHF; DNA: TGTGCATTAGGGGGGGGCAATCAGCCCCAGCATTTT
J: TRBJ1-2; D: TRBD1; V: TRBV5-1; size: NA; length: 14; CDR3: CASSLQTGTYGYTF; DNA: TGCGCCAGCAGCTTGCAGACAGGGACCTATGGCTACACCTTC
J: TRBJ1-1; D: NA; V: TRBV5-6; size: NA; length: 14; CDR3: CASSLTLRGTEAFF; DNA: TGTGCCAGCAGCTTAACTTTGCGGGGCACTGAAGCTTTCTTT
J: TRBJ1-2; D: NA; V: TRBV28; size: NA; length: 13; CDR3: CASSLRTTYGYTF; DNA: TGTGCCAGCAGTTTAAGGACCACTTATGGCTACACCTTC
J: TRBJ2-1; D: TRBD2; V: TRBV4-3; size: NA; length: 15; CDR3: CASSQDSGRVNEQFF; DNA: TGCGCCAGCAGCCAAGATAGCGGGAGGGTTAATGAGCAGTTCTTC
J: TRBJ2-1; D: TRBD2; V: TRBV6-5; size: NA; length: 15; CDR3: CASSPGLAGGIEQFF; DNA: TGTGCCAGCAGCCCGGGACTAGCGGGAGGAATTGAGCAGTTCTTC
J: TRBJ2-1; D: NA; V: TRBV4-1; size: once; length: 16; CDR3: CASSPLGQGKVDEQFF; DNA: TGCGCCAGCAGCCCCCTGGGGCAGGGAAAGGTCGATGAGCAGTTCTTC
J: TRBJ2-1; D: TRBD2; V: TRBV7-6; size: NA; length: 16; CDR3: CASSPRLAGGPSEQFF; DNA: TGTGCCAGCAGCCCGCGACTAGCGGGAGGGCCGAGTGAGCAGTTCTTC
J: TRBJ1-2; D: TRBD1; V: TRBV6-5; size: NA; length: 12; CDR3: CASSPGQGRYTF; DNA: TGTGCCAGCAGCCCTGGACAGGGAAGATACACCTTC
J: TRBJ1-5; D: NA; V: TRBV30; size: NA; length: 14; CDR3: CAWGNGEGNQPQHF; DNA: TGTGCCTGGGGTAACGGCGAGGGCAATCAGCCCCAGCATTTT
J: TRBJ1-4; D: NA; V: TRBV15; size: NA; length: 12; CDR3: CATSRDPGELFF; DNA: TGTGCCACCAGCAGAGATCCGGGAGAACTGTTTTTT
J: TRBJ2-7; D: TRBD2; V: TRBV2; size: NA; length: 15; CDR3: CASRENLAGVYEQYF; DNA: TGTGCCAGCAGGGAAAACCTAGCGGGAGTCTACGAGCAGTACTTC
J: TRBJ1-1; D: NA; V: TRBV19; size: NA; length: 14; CDR3: CASSPRPGNTEAFF; DNA: TGTGCCAGTTCCCCCCGGCCCGGGAACACTGAAGCTTTCTTT
J: TRBJ2-1; D: NA; V: TRBV11-3; size: NA; length: 18; CDR3: CASSPRGALPSRGNEQFF; DNA: TGTGCCAGCAGCCCAAGAGGGGCTCTACCCTCTAGAGGGAATGAGCAGTTCTTC
J: TRBJ1-4; D: NA; V: TRBV6-6; size: NA; length: 12; CDR3: CASSYSEGWMIF; DNA: TGTGCCAGCAGTTATTCGGAGGGTTGGATGATTTTT
J: TRBJ1-2; D: NA; V: TRBV7-2; size: NA; length: 15; CDR3: CASSPIGGQDYGYTF; DNA: TGTGCCAGCAGCCCGATAGGGGGGCAAGACTATGGCTACACCTTC
J: TRBJ1-5; D: NA; V: TRBV18; size: NA; length: 13; CDR3: CASSPDSNQPQHF; DNA: TGTGCCAGCTCACCAGATAGCAATCAGCCCCAGCATTTT
J: TRBJ2-3; D: TRBD1; V: TRBV29-1; size: NA; length: 16; CDR3: CSVCHGTGMTGDTQYF; DNA: TGCAGCGTGTGCCACGGGACAGGGATGACGGGGGATACGCAGTATTTT
J: TRBJ2-2; D: NA; V: TRBV5-8; size: NA; length: 13; CDR3: CASTRSRAGELFF; DNA: TGTGCCAGCACCCGAAGTCGCGCCGGGGAGCTGTTTTTT
J: TRBJ1-5; D: TRBD1; V: TRBV7-2; size: NA; length: 13; CDR3: CASSSGQNQPQHF; DNA: TGTGCCAGCAGCTCGGGACAGAATCAGCCCCAGCATTTT
J: TRBJ1-5; D: NA; V: TRBV12-5; size: NA; length: 14; CDR3: CASGSIIGGQPQHF; DNA: TGTGCTAGTGGTTCCATCATAGGCGGTCAGCCCCAGCATTTT
J: TRBJ2-7; D: NA; V: TRBV4-1; size: few; length: 16; CDR3: CASSQDIPGASYEQYF; DNA: TGCGCCAGCAGCCAAGACATCCCAGGGGCCTCCTACGAGCAGTACTTC
J: TRBJ2-1; D: TRBD2; V: TRBV6-1; size: NA; length: 15; CDR3: CASRTLAGGGNEQFF; DNA: TGTGCCAGCAGAACACTAGCGGGAGGGGGTAATGAGCAGTTCTTC
J: TRBJ2-3; D: TRBD2; V: TRBV27; size: NA; length: 15; CDR3: CASSFGLAGSDTQYF; DNA: TGTGCCAGCAGTTTCGGGCTAGCGGGTTCAGATACGCAGTATTTT
J: TRBJ2-3; D: TRBD2; V: TRBV27; size: once; length: 17; CDR3: CASSFISAGGATDTQYF; DNA: TGTGCCAGCAGTTTCATCTCAGCGGGAGGAGCGACAGATACGCAGTATTTT
J: TRBJ1-2; D: NA; V: TRBV19; size: NA; length: 13; CDR3: CASSIQGNYGYTF; DNA: TGTGCCAGTAGTATCCAGGGAAACTATGGCTACACCTTC
J: TRBJ2-6; D: NA; V: TRBV5-4; size: NA; length: 17; CDR3: CASSLFREISGANVLTF; DNA: TGTGCCAGCAGCTTGTTTAGGGAGATCTCTGGGGCCAACGTCCTGACTTTC
J: TRBJ2-1; D: TRBD2; V: TRBV11-2; size: NA; length: 19; CDR3: CASSPRWLAGDSSYNEQFF; DNA: TGTGCCAGCAGCCCCAGGTGGCTAGCGGGAGACTCCTCCTACAATGAGCAGTTCTTC
J: TRBJ1-1; D: TRBD1; V: TRBV14; size: NA; length: 13; CDR3: CASSPFRGGRAFF; DNA: TGTGCCAGCAGCCCCTTCAGGGGGGGCCGGGCTTTCTTT
J: TRBJ2-3; D: NA; V: TRBV30; size: NA; length: 16; CDR3: CAWSVSGPGGGDTQYF; DNA: TGTGCCTGGAGTGTTTCTGGCCCCGGGGGTGGGGATACGCAGTATTTT
J: TRBJ2-7; D: NA; V: TRBV20-1; size: NA; length: 8; CDR3: CSPSPGSF; DNA: TGCAGTCCTTCTCCGGGCAGCTTC
J: TRBJ2-1; D: NA; V: TRBV29-1; size: once; length: 12; CDR3: CSALGGVHEQFF; DNA: TGCAGCGCCCTGGGGGGAGTCCATGAGCAGTTCTTC
J: TRBJ1-3; D: NA; V: TRBV27; size: NA; length: 16; CDR3: CASSPIGDRRGNTIYF; DNA: TGTGCCAGCAGTCCCATCGGCGACAGGAGAGGAAACACCATATATTTT
J: TRBJ1-5; D: TRBD1; V: TRBV2; size: NA; length: 15; CDR3: CASSVQGAGNQPQHF; DNA: TGTGCCAGCAGTGTACAGGGGGCGGGCAATCAGCCCCAGCATTTT
J: TRBJ1-1; D: TRBD1; V: TRBV11-3; size: NA; length: 19; CDR3: CASSLASQAIYRGNTEAFF; DNA: TGTGCCAGCAGCTTAGCATCTCAAGCCATCTACAGGGGAAACACTGAAGCTTTCTTT
J: TRBJ2-7; D: NA; V: TRBV12-5; size: few; length: 13; CDR3: CASGLGEGREQYF; DNA: TGTGCTAGTGGTTTGGGCGAGGGGCGGGAGCAGTACTTC
J: TRBJ1-2; D: NA; V: TRBV28; size: NA; length: 14; CDR3: CASSYLPDYYGYTF; DNA: TGTGCCAGCAGTTATCTTCCGGATTACTATGGCTACACCTTC
J: TRBJ1-1; D: NA; V: TRBV11-2; size: NA; length: 15; CDR3: CASSPMGFFNTEAFF; DNA: TGTGCCAGCAGCCCCATGGGGTTTTTTAACACTGAAGCTTTCTTT
J: TRBJ1-1; D: TRBD1; V: TRBV6-5; size: NA; length: 15; CDR3: CASSRVGQGNTEAFF; DNA: TGTGCCAGCAGCCGCGTCGGACAGGGCAACACTGAAGCTTTCTTT
J: TRBJ1-1; D: NA; V: TRBV18; size: NA; length: 14; CDR3: CASSPGRLNTEAFF; DNA: TGTGCCAGCTCGCCGGGACGGCTGAACACTGAAGCTTTCTTT
J: TRBJ2-3; D: NA; V: TRBV27; size: NA; length: 14; CDR3: CASSLRLGRDTQYF; DNA: TGTGCCAGCAGTCTCCGCCTGGGGAGAGATACGCAGTATTTT
J: TRBJ2-7; D: TRBD1; V: TRBV18; size: once; length: 14; CDR3: CASSPRDSTYEQYF; DNA: TGTGCCAGCTCACCACGGGACAGCACCTACGAGCAGTACTTC
J: TRBJ2-2; D: NA; V: TRBV6-5; size: NA; length: 13; CDR3: CASSGPFAGELFF; DNA: TGTGCCAGCTCCGGGCCTTTCGCCGGGGAGCTGTTTTTT
J: TRBJ2-5; D: TRBD2; V: TRBV7-8; size: NA; length: 14; CDR3: CASSLGLAEETQYF; DNA: TGTGCCAGCAGCTTAGGACTAGCGGAAGAGACCCAGTACTTC
J: TRBJ2-1; D: TRBD2; V: TRBV29-1; size: NA; length: 15; CDR3: CSVESGTSFYNEQFF; DNA: TGCAGCGTTGAAAGCGGGACCTCATTTTACAATGAGCAGTTCTTC
J: TRBJ1-2; D: TRBD1; V: TRBV27; size: NA; length: 15; CDR3: CASSFTGTGKYGYTF; DNA: TGTGCCAGCAGTTTCACCGGGACAGGGAAGTATGGCTACACCTTC